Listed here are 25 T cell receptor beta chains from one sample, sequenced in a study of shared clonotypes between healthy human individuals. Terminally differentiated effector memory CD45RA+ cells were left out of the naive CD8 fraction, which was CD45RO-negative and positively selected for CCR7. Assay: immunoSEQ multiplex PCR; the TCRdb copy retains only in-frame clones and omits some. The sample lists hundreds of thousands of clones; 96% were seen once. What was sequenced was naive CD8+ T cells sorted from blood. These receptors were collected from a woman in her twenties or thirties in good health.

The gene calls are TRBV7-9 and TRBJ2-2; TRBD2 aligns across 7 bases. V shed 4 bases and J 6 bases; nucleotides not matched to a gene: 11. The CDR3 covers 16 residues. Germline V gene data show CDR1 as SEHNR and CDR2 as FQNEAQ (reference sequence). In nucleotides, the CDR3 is TGTGCCAGCAGCTCCCCCGTTCAGCGGGACTCCGGGGAGCTGTTTTTT. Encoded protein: CASSSPVQRDSGELFF.

The CDR3 spells CASSFGQGQLSANGYTF. DNA for the CDR3: TGTGCCAGCAGTTTTGGACAGGGGCAACTCAGTGCGAATGGCTACACCTTC. The chain carries TRBV2 and TRBJ1-2; 9 bases fit TRBD1. Germline CDR1 and CDR2: SNHLY and FYNNEI. CDR3 length equals 17 residues. The junction had 16 bases not matched to a gene; V was cut back by 5 bases and J by 6 bases.

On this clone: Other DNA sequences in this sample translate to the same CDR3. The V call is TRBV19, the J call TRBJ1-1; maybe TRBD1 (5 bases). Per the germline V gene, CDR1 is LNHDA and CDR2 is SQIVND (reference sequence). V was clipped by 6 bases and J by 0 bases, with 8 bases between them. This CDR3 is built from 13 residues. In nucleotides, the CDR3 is TGTGCCAGTAGCCTGGGGGTGAACACTGAAGCTTTCTTT. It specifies CASSLGVNTEAFF.

The CDR3 DNA sequence: TGTGCCAGCAGTTTTATTCTAGCGGGAGAGGGCGACACCGGGGAGCTGTTTTTT. Translating gives CASSFILAGEGDTGELFF. J is TRBJ2-2 and V is TRBV27; 10 nucleotides line up with TRBD2. Germline assignment: CDR1 MNHEY and CDR2 SMNVEV (reference sequence). Losses at the gene ends were 3 bases for V and 3 bases for J; bases not matched to a gene: 10. This CDR3 is 18 amino acids long.

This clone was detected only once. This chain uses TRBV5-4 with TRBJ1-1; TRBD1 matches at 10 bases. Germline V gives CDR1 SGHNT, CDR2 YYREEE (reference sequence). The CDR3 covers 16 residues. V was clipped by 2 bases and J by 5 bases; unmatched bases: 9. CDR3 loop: CASSLRDRGWETEAFF. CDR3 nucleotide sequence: TGTGCCAGCAGCTTACGGGACAGGGGCTGGGAGACTGAAGCTTTCTTT. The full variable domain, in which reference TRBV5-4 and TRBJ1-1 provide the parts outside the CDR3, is ETGVTQSPTHLIKTRGQQVTLRCSSQSGHNTVSWYQQALGQGPQFIFQYYREEENGRGNFPPRFSGLQFPNYSSELNVNALELDDSALYLCASSLRDRGWETEAFFGQGTRLTVV.

CDR3 coding DNA: TGTGCCAGCAGTCGGGGGCGCGTTACTGAAGCTTTCTTT. This sequence encodes CASSRGRVTEAFF. This chain joins TRBV25-1 and TRBJ1-1; D possibly corresponds to TRBD1 (6 bases). This CDR3 contains 13 residues. Germline assignment: CDR1 MGHDK and CDR2 SYGVNS. Deletions cut 5 bases from V and 5 bases from J, with 12 bases between.

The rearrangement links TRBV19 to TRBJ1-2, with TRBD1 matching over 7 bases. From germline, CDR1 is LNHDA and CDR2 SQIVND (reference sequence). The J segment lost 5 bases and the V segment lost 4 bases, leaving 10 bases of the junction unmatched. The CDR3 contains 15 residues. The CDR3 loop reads CASSTSGTEIYGYTF. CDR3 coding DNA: TGTGCCAGTAGTACGAGCGGGACAGAGATTTATGGCTACACCTTC.

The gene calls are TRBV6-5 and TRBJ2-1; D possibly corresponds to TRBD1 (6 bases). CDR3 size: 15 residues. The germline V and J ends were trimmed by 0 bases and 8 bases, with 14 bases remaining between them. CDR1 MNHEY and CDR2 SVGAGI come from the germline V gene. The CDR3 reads CASSYSTGRADEQFF. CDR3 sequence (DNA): TGTGCCAGCAGTTACTCGACAGGACGAGCCGATGAGCAGTTCTTC.

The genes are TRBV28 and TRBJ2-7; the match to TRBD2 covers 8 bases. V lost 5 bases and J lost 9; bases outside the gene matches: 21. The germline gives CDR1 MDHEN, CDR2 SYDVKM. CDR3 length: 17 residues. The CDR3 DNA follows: TGTGCCAGCAGTCCACCCGACGTAGACCGGGAGGGCCAGGTGCAGTACTTC. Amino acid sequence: CASSPPDVDREGQVQYF.

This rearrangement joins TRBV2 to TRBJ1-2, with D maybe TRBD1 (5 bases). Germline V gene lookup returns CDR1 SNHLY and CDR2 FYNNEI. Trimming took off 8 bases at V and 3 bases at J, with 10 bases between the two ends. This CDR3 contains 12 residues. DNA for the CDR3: TGTGCCAGCTCAGGGAGAGACTATGGCTACACCTTC. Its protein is CASSGRDYGYTF.

The DNA of the CDR3 is TGTGCCAGCGGCCTAGCGGACCAAGAGACCCAGTACTTC. The encoded protein is CASGLADQETQYF. V gene TRBV2 combines with J gene TRBJ2-5; 7 positions match TRBD2. Trimming cost V 8 bases and J 0 bases; bases outside gene matches: 3. The length of the CDR3 is 13 residues. Germline loops: CDR1 SNHLY, CDR2 FYNNEI.

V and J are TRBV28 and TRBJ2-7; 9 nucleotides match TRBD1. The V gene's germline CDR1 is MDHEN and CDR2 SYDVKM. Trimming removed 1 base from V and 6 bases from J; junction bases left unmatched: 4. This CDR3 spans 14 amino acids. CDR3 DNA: TGTGCCAGCAGTTTATTGGGGACAGGGCGCGAGCAGTACTTC. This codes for CASSLLGTGREQYF.

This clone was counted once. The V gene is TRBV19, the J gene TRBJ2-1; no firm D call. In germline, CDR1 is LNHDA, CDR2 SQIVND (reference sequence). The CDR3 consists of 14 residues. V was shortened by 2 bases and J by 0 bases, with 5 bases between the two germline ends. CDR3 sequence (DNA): TGTGCCAGTAGTATAAACCCCTCCTACAATGAGCAGTTCTTC. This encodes CASSINPSYNEQFF.

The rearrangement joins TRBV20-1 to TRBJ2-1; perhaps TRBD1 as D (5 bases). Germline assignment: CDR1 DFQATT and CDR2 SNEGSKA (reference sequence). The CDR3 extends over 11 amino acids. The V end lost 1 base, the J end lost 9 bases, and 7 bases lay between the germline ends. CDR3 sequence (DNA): TGCAGTGCTAGAGGGGGCCTTGAGCAGTTCTTC. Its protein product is CSARGGLEQFF.

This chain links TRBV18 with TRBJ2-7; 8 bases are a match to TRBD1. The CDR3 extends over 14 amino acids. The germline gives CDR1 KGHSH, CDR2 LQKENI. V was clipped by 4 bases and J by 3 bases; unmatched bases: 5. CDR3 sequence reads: CASSQGQEIYEQYF. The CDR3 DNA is TGTGCCAGCTCACAGGGACAGGAAATCTACGAGCAGTACTTC.

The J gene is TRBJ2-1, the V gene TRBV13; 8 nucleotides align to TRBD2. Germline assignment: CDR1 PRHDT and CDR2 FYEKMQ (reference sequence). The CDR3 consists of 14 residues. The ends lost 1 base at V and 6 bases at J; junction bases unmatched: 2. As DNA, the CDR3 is TGTGCCAGCAGCTTAGAAGCGGGAGTCAATGAGCAGTTCTTC. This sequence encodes CASSLEAGVNEQFF.

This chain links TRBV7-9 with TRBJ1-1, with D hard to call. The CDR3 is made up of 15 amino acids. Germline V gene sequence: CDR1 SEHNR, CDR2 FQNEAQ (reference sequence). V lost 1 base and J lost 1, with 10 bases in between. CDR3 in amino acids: CASSLGESENTEAFF. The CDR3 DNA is TGTGCCAGCAGCTTAGGGGAGTCAGAGAACACTGAAGCTTTCTTT.

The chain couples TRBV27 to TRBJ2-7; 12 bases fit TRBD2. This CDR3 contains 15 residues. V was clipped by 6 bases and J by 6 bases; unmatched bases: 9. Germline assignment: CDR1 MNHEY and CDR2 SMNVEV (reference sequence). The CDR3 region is CASSLSRLAGVEQYF. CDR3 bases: TGTGCCAGCAGCCTGAGCCGACTAGCGGGAGTCGAGCAGTACTTC.

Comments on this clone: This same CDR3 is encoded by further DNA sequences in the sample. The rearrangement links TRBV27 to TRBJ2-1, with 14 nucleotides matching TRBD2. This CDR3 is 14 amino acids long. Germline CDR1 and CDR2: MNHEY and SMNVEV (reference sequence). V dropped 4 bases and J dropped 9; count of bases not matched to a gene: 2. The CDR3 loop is CASSSGLAGGEQFF. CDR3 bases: TGTGCCAGCAGTTCTGGACTAGCGGGAGGTGAGCAGTTCTTC.

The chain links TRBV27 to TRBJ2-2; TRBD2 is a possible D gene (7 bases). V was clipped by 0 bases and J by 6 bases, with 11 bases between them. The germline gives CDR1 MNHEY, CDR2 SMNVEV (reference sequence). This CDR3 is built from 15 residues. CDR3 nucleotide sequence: TGTGCCAGCAGTTTATCAGGGGGGGGCGCCGGGGAGCTGTTTTTT. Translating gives CASSLSGGGAGELFF.

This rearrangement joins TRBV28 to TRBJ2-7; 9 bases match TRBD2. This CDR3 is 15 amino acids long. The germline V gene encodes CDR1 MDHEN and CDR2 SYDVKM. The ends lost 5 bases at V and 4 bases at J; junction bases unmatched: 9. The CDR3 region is CASSKKSGRLYEQYF. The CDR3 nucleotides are TGTGCCAGCAGTAAAAAAAGCGGGAGGTTATACGAGCAGTACTTC. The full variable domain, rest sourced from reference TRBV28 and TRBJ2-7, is DVKVTQSSRYLVKRTGEKVFLECVQDMDHENMFWYRQDPGLGLRLIYFSYDVKMKEKGDIPEGYSVSREKKERFSLILESASTNQTSMYLCASSKKSGRLYEQYFGPGTRLTVT.

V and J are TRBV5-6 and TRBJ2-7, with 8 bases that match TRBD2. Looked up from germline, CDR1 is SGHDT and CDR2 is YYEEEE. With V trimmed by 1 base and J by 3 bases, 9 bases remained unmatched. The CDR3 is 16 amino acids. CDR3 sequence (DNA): TGTGCCAGCAGCTTGCGCCTTAGCGGGAAGGTCTACGAGCAGTACTTC. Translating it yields CASSLRLSGKVYEQYF.

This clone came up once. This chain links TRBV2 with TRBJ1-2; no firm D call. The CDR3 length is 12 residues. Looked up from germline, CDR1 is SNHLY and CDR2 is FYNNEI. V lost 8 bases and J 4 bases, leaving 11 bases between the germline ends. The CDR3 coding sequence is TGTGCCAGCGAAGGGTCTGGCTATGGCTACACCTTC. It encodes CASEGSGYGYTF.

The CDR3 sequence: CASSSTEDSKETQYF. DNA for the CDR3: TGTGCCAGCAGCTCCACCGAAGACAGTAAAGAGACCCAGTACTTC. The rearrangement links TRBV13 to TRBJ2-5; D perhaps matches TRBD1 (5 bases). V gave up 4 bases and J gave up 3 bases, with 15 bases separating them. CDR1 is PRHDT, CDR2 FYEKMQ, per germline (reference sequence). The CDR3 is 15 amino acids.

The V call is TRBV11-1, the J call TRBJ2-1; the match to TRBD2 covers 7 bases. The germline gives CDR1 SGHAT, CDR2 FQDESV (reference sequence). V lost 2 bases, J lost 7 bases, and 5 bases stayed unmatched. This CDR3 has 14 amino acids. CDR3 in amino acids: CASSLYGLGNEQFF. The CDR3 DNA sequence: TGTGCCAGCAGCTTATATGGACTAGGTAATGAGCAGTTCTTC.